The 31 T cell receptor beta chains given below trace back to one sample, sequenced in a study of blood T cell repertoires in COVID-19. Sequenced by immunoSEQ multiplex PCR; TCRdb stores in-frame clones only, minus some. Counted here are roughly 220,000 clones, around 89% occurring once; the ten biggest clones make up approximately 2.7%. Specimen: PBMCs or T cells enriched from blood (not recorded which). These receptors all stem from a woman aged 25 to 45 who had recovered from COVID-19.

The V call is TRBV4-3, the J call TRBJ1-2; D perhaps matches TRBD1 (5 bases). Trimming left V 0 bases short and J 3 bases short, with 17 bases between. This CDR3 has 17 amino acids. In germline, CDR1 is LGHNA, CDR2 YSLEER. CDR3 loop: CASSQEQVALGHYGYTF. The CDR3, as DNA: TGCGCCAGCAGCCAAGAGCAGGTGGCCTTGGGGCACTATGGCTACACCTTC.

The chain recombines TRBV2 with TRBJ1-2; D unresolved. Between the trimmed V and J ends, which lost 3 bases and 4 bases, there was a span of 12 bases. The CDR3 spans 14 residues. Germline V CDR1 and CDR2: SNHLY, FYNNEI. The CDR3 is CASSDGVRVYGYTF. CDR3 in DNA: TGTGCCAGCAGTGACGGGGTGCGAGTCTATGGCTACACCTTC. Drawing the rest from reference TRBV2 and TRBJ1-2, the complete variable domain is EPEVTQTPSHQVTQMGQEVILRCVPISNHLYFYWYRQILGQKVEFLVSFYNNEISEKSEIFDDQFSVERPDGSNFTLKIRSTKLEDSAMYFCASSDGVRVYGYTFGSGTRLTVV.

The chain carries TRBV7-2 and TRBJ2-2, with TRBD2 matching over 9 bases. Germline CDR1 reads SGHTA; CDR2 reads FQGNSA. J lost 1 base, V lost 5 bases, and 8 bases had no gene match. The CDR3 has 17 amino acids. The CDR3: CASSLLPSGMNTGELFF. The CDR3 DNA is TGTGCCAGCAGCCTACTTCCTAGCGGGATGAACACCGGGGAGCTGTTTTTT.

The V call is TRBV5-4, the J call TRBJ2-5, with D possibly TRBD2 on 6 matching bases. Germline assignment: CDR1 SGHNT and CDR2 YYREEE (reference sequence). The CDR3 covers 13 residues. V lost 7 bases and J 2 bases, leaving 12 bases between the germline ends. The CDR3 sequence: CASSGGYQETQYF. In DNA, the CDR3 is TGTGCCAGCTCCGGAGGGTATCAAGAGACCCAGTACTTC. Filled out from reference TRBV5-4 and TRBJ2-5, the complete variable domain reads ETGVTQSPTHLIKTRGQQVTLRCSSQSGHNTVSWYQQALGQGPQFIFQYYREEENGRGNFPPRFSGLQFPNYSSELNVNALELDDSALYLCASSGGYQETQYFGPGTRLLVL.

The CDR3 here is CSVEYWEMGGYGYTF. The CDR3 nucleotides read TGCAGCGTTGAGTATTGGGAAATGGGAGGCTATGGCTACACCTTC. The chain joins TRBV29-1 to TRBJ1-2; D gene ambiguous. CDR3 length: 15 amino acids. V lost 3 bases to trimming and J lost 4 bases, with 18 bases between them. Looked up from germline, CDR1 is SQVTM and CDR2 is ANQGSEA.

The chain employs TRBV4-3 and TRBJ1-6, with D perhaps matching TRBD1 (6 bases). Trimming took 4 bases from V and 8 from J, leaving 12 bases between them. The germline V gene has CDR1 LGHNA and CDR2 YSLEER. The CDR3 contains 14 residues. This chain's CDR3 is CASSRGDTYSPLHF. As DNA, the CDR3 is TGCGCCAGCAGCCGAGGGGACACCTATTCACCCCTCCACTTT.

The rearrangement links TRBV7-8 to TRBJ1-3, with a tentative D call TRBD1 (6 bases). Germline CDR1 is SGHVS and CDR2 is FQNEAQ. Trimming shortened V by 1 base and J by 4 bases, and 8 bases separated the two germline ends. The CDR3 covers 14 residues. CDR3 nucleotides: TGTGCCAGCAGCTTAGTAGGGACAGGAAACACCATATATTTT. Amino acids: CASSLVGTGNTIYF.

The table lists this clone with a few counts. V gene TRBV7-2 combines with J gene TRBJ2-3; TRBD2 matches 8 bases. Losses at the gene ends were 1 base for V and 6 bases for J; bases not matched to a gene: 6. The CDR3 has 15 residues. CDR1 is SGHTA and CDR2 is FQGNSA in the germline V gene. The CDR3 DNA reads as TGTGCCAGCAGCTTAGGGACTAGCTTTCTTGATACGCAGTATTTT. Protein product: CASSLGTSFLDTQYF.

The chain carries TRBV5-1 and TRBJ2-2; D perhaps matches TRBD2 (5 bases). The germline gives CDR1 SGHRS, CDR2 YFSETQ. The V and J ends lost 2 bases and 1 base respectively, with 12 bases between them. The CDR3 is 16 amino acids. This CDR3 is CASSLYGVVNTGELFF. In DNA, the CDR3 is TGCGCCAGCAGCTTATACGGGGTCGTGAACACCGGGGAGCTGTTTTTT.

V and J are TRBV7-3 and TRBJ2-7; TRBD2 agrees at 8 bases. CDR3 length equals 15 residues. The junction had 5 bases not matched to a gene; V was cut back by 1 base and J by 3 bases. Germline lookup yields CDR1 SGHTA and CDR2 FQGTGA. CDR3 nucleotides: TGTGCCAGCAGCTTAATGCCGGGACTAGTCTACGAGCAGTACTTC. It encodes CASSLMPGLVYEQYF.

The chain carries TRBV25-1 and TRBJ2-7; unclear D gene. Germline V gene data show CDR1 as MGHDK and CDR2 as SYGVNS. V was pared by 3 bases and J by 3 bases, with 18 bases between. The CDR3 contains 16 residues. The DNA of the CDR3 is TGTGCCAGCAGTGATGTCGTAACAGACCGAATCTACGAGCAGTACTTC. Protein product: CASSDVVTDRIYEQYF.

This chain connects TRBV6-2 or TRBV6-3 to TRBJ1-3, with D unclear. V lost 4 bases and J lost 0, with 10 bases in between. The CDR3 loop spans 15 amino acids. Germline-derived CDR1 and CDR2 are MNHEY and SVGEGT. The CDR3 region has the DNA TGTGCCAGCAGTTTCATGCGGGGCTCTGGAAACACCATATATTTT. Its translation is CASSFMRGSGNTIYF.

This CDR3 is CSVDSGGNTIYF. DNA of the CDR3: TGCAGCGTTGACTCCGGGGGAAACACCATATATTTT. The genes are TRBV29-1 and TRBJ1-3, with unresolved D. The CDR3 length is 12 residues. Germline assignment: CDR1 SQVTM and CDR2 ANQGSEA. Trimming took 3 bases from V and 4 from J, leaving 7 bases between them.

The chain carries TRBV7-3 and TRBJ2-2, with TRBD1 matching over 8 bases. CDR3 length: 17 amino acids. Trimming removed 5 bases from V and 1 base from J; junction bases left unmatched: 9. Germline loops: CDR1 SGHTA, CDR2 FQGTGA. The CDR3 sequence: CASSRGPGTGNTGELFF. The CDR3 region has the DNA TGTGCCAGCAGCCGCGGACCCGGGACAGGGAACACCGGGGAGCTGTTTTTT. The full variable domain, its missing parts supplied by reference TRBV7-3 and TRBJ2-2, is GAGVSQTPSNKVTEKGKYVELRCDPISGHTALYWYRQSLGQGPEFLIYFQGTGAADDSGLPNDRFFAVRPEGSVSTLKIQRTERGDSAVYLCASSRGPGTGNTGELFFGEGSRLTVL.

This chain uses TRBV9 with TRBJ2-1; 13 nucleotides agree with TRBD2. V was clipped by 7 bases and J by 8 bases; unmatched bases: 6. The CDR3 is 14 amino acids. The germline V gene encodes CDR1 SGDLS and CDR2 YYNGEE. DNA of the CDR3: TGTGCCAGCGGACGACTAGCGGGGGGTGATGAGCAGTTCTTC. This codes for CASGRLAGGDEQFF. The variable domain in full, with the rest retrieved from reference TRBV9 and TRBJ2-1, is DSGVTQTPKHLITATGQRVTLRCSPRSGDLSVYWYQQSLDQGLQFLIQYYNGEERAKGNILERFSAQQFPDLHSELNLSSLELGDSALYFCASGRLAGGDEQFFGPGTRLTVL.

This chain links TRBV7-2 with TRBJ1-5, with unresolved D. This CDR3 spans 15 amino acids. V gave up 3 bases and J gave up 0 bases, with 9 bases separating them. CDR1 SGHTA and CDR2 FQGNSA come from the germline V gene. The CDR3 sequence: CASSFEVHSNQPQHF. CDR3 DNA: TGTGCCAGCAGCTTTGAGGTACATAGCAATCAGCCCCAGCATTTT.

This chain connects TRBV7-8 to TRBJ1-4; the D gene is possibly TRBD1 (5 bases). CDR3 length: 16 residues. Trimming took off 5 bases at V and 0 bases at J, with 13 bases between the two ends. From germline, CDR1 is SGHVS and CDR2 FQNEAQ. The CDR3 DNA sequence: TGTGCCAGCAGCCTCGGACAATTTGCAACTAATGAAAAACTGTTTTTT. It encodes CASSLGQFATNEKLFF. The whole variable domain, filled in from reference TRBV7-8 and TRBJ1-4, reads GAGVSQSPRYKVAKRGQDVALRCDPISGHVSLFWYQQALGQGPEFLTYFQNEAQLDKSGLPSDRFFAERPEGSVSTLKIQRTQQEDSAVYLCASSLGQFATNEKLFFGSGTQLSVL.

The genes are TRBV5-4 and TRBJ2-1; 7 positions agree with TRBD1. The ends lost 4 bases at V and 3 bases at J; junction bases unmatched: 7. This CDR3 region has 15 residues. CDR1 is SGHNT, CDR2 YYREEE, per germline (reference sequence). The CDR3 region has the DNA TGTGCCAGCAGCCTGACAGGGCCGGGCTACAATGAGCAGTTCTTC. Translated: CASSLTGPGYNEQFF.

This chain connects TRBV27 to TRBJ2-5; D possibly corresponds to TRBD2 (7 bases). In germline, CDR1 is MNHEY, CDR2 SMNVEV (reference sequence). This CDR3 region has 14 residues. The V gene lost 3 bases and the J gene lost 4 bases, with 12 bases spanning the gap. CDR3 sequence (DNA): TGTGCCAGCAGTTTTGCGGGGGCTCTAGAGACCCAGTACTTC. Translated, it gives CASSFAGALETQYF.

Details on this clone: The same CDR3 is also encoded by other DNA sequences in this sample. The CDR3 DNA reads as TGTGCCAGCAGCTTTAGCAGGGAGGACGGTCAGCCCCAGCATTTT. It encodes CASSFSREDGQPQHF. The chain joins TRBV13 to TRBJ1-5; TRBD1 is a possible D gene (5 bases). Trimming stripped 3 bases from V and 6 bases from J, with 15 bases between. The CDR3 runs 15 residues. Germline V gene data show CDR1 as PRHDT and CDR2 as FYEKMQ (reference sequence).

The chain couples TRBV19 to TRBJ2-5; 10 bases map to TRBD1. The length of the CDR3 is 15 residues. Per germline, CDR1 LNHDA and CDR2 SQIVND (reference sequence). The V and J ends lost 6 bases and 2 bases, in that order; junction bases with no gene match: 6. In nucleotides, the CDR3 is TGTGCCAGTAGCCTGGACAGGGGGAGACAAGAGACCCAGTACTTC. Residues: CASSLDRGRQETQYF.

In the case of this clone: Other DNA sequences within the sample encode an identical CDR3. V usage is TRBV4-2 and J usage is TRBJ2-5, with 7 bases fitting TRBD2. Germline lookup yields CDR1 LGHNA and CDR2 YNFKEQ. This CDR3 has 13 amino acids. V was pared by 1 base and J by 5 bases, with 1 base of the junction left unmatched. The CDR3 sequence: CASSQVGGETQYF. CDR3 DNA sequence: TGTGCCAGCAGCCAAGTGGGGGGGGAGACCCAGTACTTC.

As concerns this clone: One end of the junction does not line up with germline, which may come from a read error. The rearrangement joins TRBV4-1 to TRBJ1-1, with 10 bases aligning to TRBD1. Germline V gene sequence: CDR1 MGHRA, CDR2 YSYEKL. This CDR3 contains 17 residues. CDR3 sequence reads: CASSQERQGARGTEAFF. The CDR3 coding sequence is TGCGCCAGCAGTCAAGAGAGACAGGGGGCGCGGGGGACTGAAGCTTTCTTT.

V gene TRBV30 combines with J gene TRBJ1-4, with D possibly TRBD1 on 5 matching bases. Trimming removed 0 bases at V and 5 bases at J, with 10 bases between. The CDR3 is 14 amino acids. CDR1 GTSNPN and CDR2 SVGIG come from the germline V gene (reference sequence). The CDR3 DNA reads as TGTGCCTGGAGTGTACCGGGGGGGAATGAAAAACTGTTTTTT. Residues: CAWSVPGGNEKLFF.

This chain connects TRBV21-1 to TRBJ2-2; the tabulated D call, TRBD1, remains unverified against the DNA. TRBV21-1 is a known pseudogene. This CDR3 contains 19 residues. The CDR3 is CASSKAVWAQGYVSGELFF. CDR3 in DNA: TGTGCCAGCAGCAAAGCGGTGTGGGCACAGGGTTATGTTTCTGGGGAGCTGTTTTTT.

J is TRBJ2-5 and V is TRBV7-2, with D perhaps matching TRBD2 (6 bases). V dropped 3 bases and J dropped 5 bases, with 13 bases sitting between them. CDR1 SGHTA and CDR2 FQGNSA come from the germline V gene. The CDR3 contains 14 residues. CDR3 in amino acids: CASSFSSSAETQYF. As DNA, the CDR3 is TGTGCCAGCAGCTTTTCCTCTAGCGCGGAGACCCAGTACTTC. Full variable domain (missing parts from reference TRBV7-2 and TRBJ2-5): GAGVSQSPSNKVTEKGKDVELRCDPISGHTALYWYRQSLGQGLEFLIYFQGNSAPDKSGLPSDRFSAERTGGSVSTLTIQRTQQEDSAVYLCASSFSSSAETQYFGPGTRLLVL.

The rearrangement links TRBV2 to TRBJ1-5, with 8 bases fitting TRBD1. CDR1 and CDR2 (germline): SNHLY, FYNNEI. The trim removed 3 bases at V and 0 bases at J, leaving 7 bases unmatched. The CDR3 is 17 residues long. CDR3 nucleotide sequence: TGTGCCAGCAGTGAGGACAGGGTCGGGTATAGCAATCAGCCCCAGCATTTT. Translated, it gives CASSEDRVGYSNQPQHF.

The J gene is TRBJ2-7, the V gene TRBV7-8; D perhaps matches TRBD2 (6 bases). This CDR3 is 16 amino acids long. Between the trimmed V and J ends, which lost 7 bases and 1 base, there was a span of 20 bases. Germline V gene lookup returns CDR1 SGHVS and CDR2 FQNEAQ. The CDR3 sequence is CASIMHRERGSYEQYF. In DNA form, the CDR3 reads TGTGCCAGCATTATGCATCGGGAGAGAGGATCCTACGAGCAGTACTTC.

The chain uses TRBV7-6 and TRBJ2-1, with 10 positions matching TRBD2. Germline V gives CDR1 SGHVS, CDR2 FNYEAQ. The V and J ends lost 2 bases and 8 bases, in that order; junction bases with no gene match: 9. CDR3 length: 16 residues. The CDR3 nucleotides are TGTGCCAGCAGCTTATTCGGGACTAGCGATCCCCATGAGCAGTTCTTC. It is translated as CASSLFGTSDPHEQFF.

This chain uses TRBV19 with TRBJ1-1; a possible D gene is TRBD1 (6 bases). This CDR3 region has 14 residues. V was clipped by 6 bases and J by 5 bases, with 16 bases between them. Germline V gene data show CDR1 as LNHDA and CDR2 as SQIVND (reference sequence). In DNA form, the CDR3 reads TGTGCCAGTAGACCCCTACAGGGCGGGACTGAAGCTTTCTTT. Translated, it gives CASRPLQGGTEAFF.

The V call is TRBV5-5, the J call TRBJ2-5; 12 bases fit TRBD2. CDR1 is SGHKS and CDR2 is YYEKEE in the germline V gene (reference sequence). This CDR3 comprises 17 residues. V was clipped by 1 base and J by 1 base; unmatched bases: 5. The CDR3 spells CASSLRLAGVIQETQYF. The CDR3 region has the DNA TGTGCCAGCAGCTTGAGACTAGCGGGGGTTATCCAAGAGACCCAGTACTTC.